Shown below are 3 T cell receptor beta chains from a single sample sequenced in a study of blood T cell repertoires in COVID-19. Libraries were prepared by immunoSEQ multiplex PCR; TCRdb keeps only in-frame clonotypes and omits some of them. The sample yields roughly 28,000 clones, less than 90% seen once. The sample was peripheral blood. All receptors derive from a man aged 65 to 85 with active COVID-19.

This chain uses TRBV14 with TRBJ2-7; TRBD1 is a possible D gene (5 bases). Germline V gene sequence: CDR1 SGHDN, CDR2 FVKESK. V was pared by 4 bases and J by 4 bases, with 17 bases between. The CDR3 is made up of 15 amino acids. The CDR3 DNA is TGTGCCAGCAGCCGCGTAAGCAAAGGGGTATACGAGCAGTACTTC. This encodes CASSRVSKGVYEQYF.

V usage is TRBV7-9 and J usage is TRBJ2-3; 9 positions agree with TRBD1. The CDR3 contains 16 residues. Germline CDR1 reads SEHNR; CDR2 reads FQNEAQ (reference sequence). V was clipped by 1 base and J by 5 bases; unmatched bases: 7. The CDR3 DNA sequence: TGTGCCAGCAGCTTAGACCGGGACAGGGTCAGAGATACGCAGTATTTT. Amino acid sequence: CASSLDRDRVRDTQYF.

This chain connects TRBV28 to TRBJ2-7; 7 positions match TRBD1. Germline loops: CDR1 MDHEN, CDR2 SYDVKM. V lost 6 bases to trimming and J lost 4 bases; unmatched junction nucleotides: 9. The CDR3 runs to 14 residues. The CDR3 sequence: CASSMQGVRYEQYF. The CDR3 coding sequence is TGTGCCAGCAGCATGCAGGGGGTGAGGTACGAGCAGTACTTC.